This TCR beta chain was recovered during a study of shared clonotypes between healthy human individuals. Overall study results and limits: Clonotype sharing across several donors was observed for around 4.8% of naive CD4 clonotypes. Despite large depth, rarefaction showed incomplete sorted-subset sequencing.

Both subsets, CD45RA+ naive and CD45RA-negative memory, were split from the CD4+ cells. For sorted subsets, about 200 ng DNA per replicate equaled about 27,000 T cell genomes. Only in-frame clones appear in the TCRdb table, and some are missing; sequencing was by immunoSEQ multiplex PCR. The sample lists some 2,000,000 clones; about 94% were seen once. On this clone itself: Its antigen is unknown.

The V and J ends lost 9 bases and 8 bases respectively, with 14 bases between them. Germline V gene lookup returns CDR1 MDHEN and CDR2 SYDVKM. The CDR3 is 12 amino acids. The sample consisted of naive CD4+ T cells sorted from blood. As to subset: CD45RA+ positively selected. This clonotype was sampled from a man in his late teens or twenties in good health. The V gene is TRBV28, the J gene TRBJ2-1; tentatively, D is TRBD2 (5 bases). The DNA of the CDR3 is TGTGCCAGTTGGGCCTGGGGAGATGAGCAGTTCTTC. It encodes CASWAWGDEQFF.